A single sample is the source of the 2 T cell receptor beta chains below, sequenced in a study of spatial heterogeneity in lung cancer. The time point was: sample taken at primary tumor resection. TCRdb independently ran MiXCR on the 5' RACE reads; one entry per CDR3 protein. The sample lists some 22,000 distinct CDR3 sequences, less than 6% occurring once. Sequencing used PBMCs, obtained at surgery. These receptors came from a male donor with early-stage non-small cell lung cancer.

The table lists this clonotype with a count of one. The genes are TRBV20-1 and TRBJ1-1; D ambiguous. Trimming took off 3 bases at V and 1 base at J, with 12 bases between the two ends. CDR3 length equals 14 residues. CDR1 and CDR2 (germline): DFQATT, SNEGSKA (reference sequence). CDR3 sequence reads: CSASQGIGNTEAFF. For the CDR3, the DNA is TGCAGTGCTAGTCAAGGTATAGGGAACACTGAAGCTTTCTTT.

This clonotype has just a few counts. This rearrangement joins TRBV6-5 to TRBJ2-7; TRBD2 is a possible D gene (6 bases). Germline assignment: CDR1 MNHEY and CDR2 SVGAGI. The CDR3 is 14 amino acids. V was shortened by 10 bases and J by 7 bases, with 23 bases between the two germline ends. CDR3 sequence reads: CATTEGPAGDEQYF. Here the CDR3 DNA reads TGTGCCACCACGGAGGGGCCGGCAGGTGATGAGCAGTACTTC.